Below, 9 T cell receptor beta chains from the same sample are listed, as sequenced in a study of blood T cell repertoires in COVID-19. The assay was immunoSEQ multiplex PCR, and TCRdb's table has in-frame clones only and misses some. Altogether over 150,000 clones are present, 84% being singletons, with the ten largest covering about 6.4%. Sequencing was performed on peripheral blood. The receptors stem from a human donor in a cohort sampled during active COVID-19.

V and J are TRBV14 and TRBJ2-1, with 9 bases aligning to TRBD1. The V gene end was trimmed by 0 bases and the J gene end by 7 bases; junction bases not matched to a gene: 10. The germline V gene encodes CDR1 SGHDN and CDR2 FVKESK. CDR3 length: 17 amino acids. For the CDR3, the DNA is TGTGCCAGCAGCCAAGACAGGGCGGGACAGGGTCGTAATGAGCAGTTCTTC. Translation gives CASSQDRAGQGRNEQFF.

The chain links TRBV6-5 to TRBJ1-2; the match to TRBD1 covers 10 bases. With 6 bases clipped from V and 1 base from J, the junction kept 2 bases outside the gene matches. CDR3 length: 14 amino acids. Germline V CDR1 and CDR2: MNHEY, SVGAGI. In DNA, the CDR3 is TGTGCCAGCAGCGGGGACAGGGGTAACTATGGCTACACCTTC. This gives the protein CASSGDRGNYGYTF.

The genes are TRBV20-1 and TRBJ2-1, with 7 nucleotides matching TRBD1. V shed 5 bases, J shed 5 bases, and the junction held 0 bases outside the gene matches. Germline V gene lookup returns CDR1 DFQATT and CDR2 SNEGSKA (reference sequence). The CDR3 covers 11 residues. This CDR3 reads CSAGTDNEQFF. The CDR3 nucleotides read TGCAGTGCTGGGACAGACAATGAGCAGTTCTTC.

The J gene is TRBJ1-6, the V gene TRBV7-2; tentatively, D is TRBD1 (5 bases). CDR1 and CDR2 from the germline V gene are SGHTA and FQGNSA. The V and J ends lost 4 bases and 6 bases respectively, with 13 bases between them. This CDR3 is built from 15 residues. CDR3 coding DNA: TGTGCCAGCAGCTCCAGTCGGGGGATTAATTCACCCCTCCACTTT. This gives the protein CASSSSRGINSPLHF.

The chain combines TRBV20-1 with TRBJ1-1; no clear D gene. This CDR3 comprises 10 residues. With 3 bases removed from V and 5 bases from J, the gap between germline ends came to 4 bases. Per the germline V gene, CDR1 is DFQATT and CDR2 is SNEGSKA (reference sequence). The CDR3 loop is CSASRTEAFF. CDR3 bases: TGCAGTGCTAGTCGGACTGAAGCTTTCTTT.

The rearrangement joins TRBV7-8 to TRBJ1-1, with D unresolved. CDR3 length equals 17 residues. Germline CDR1 and CDR2: SGHVS and FQNEAQ. Between the trimmed V and J ends, which lost 1 base and 1 base, there was a span of 16 bases. CDR3 amino acids: CASSLVPVGRANTEAFF. DNA for the CDR3: TGTGCCAGCAGCTTAGTCCCAGTGGGGAGAGCGAACACTGAAGCTTTCTTT.

This chain's CDR3 is CASSATPGGEQYF. The CDR3 DNA reads TGTGCCAGCTCAGCAACGCCAGGGGGCGAGCAGTACTTC. The chain is built from TRBV18 and TRBJ2-7; 7 bases align to TRBD1. The CDR3 totals 13 residues. After removal of 5 bases from V and 6 bases from J, the junction contained 7 bases not matched to a gene. Germline V gene lookup returns CDR1 KGHSH and CDR2 LQKENI.

This clone came up once. This chain joins TRBV9 and TRBJ2-5, with D possibly being TRBD2 (6 bases). Trimming removed 0 bases at V and 9 bases at J, with 15 bases between. The CDR3 is made up of 14 amino acids. Germline CDR1 SGDLS, CDR2 YYNGEE. The CDR3 nucleotides are TGTGCCAGCAGCGTAGGAACCCGGGGGTCGGCCCAGTACTTC. The encoded protein is CASSVGTRGSAQYF.

This rearrangement joins TRBV19 to TRBJ1-2, with a tentative D call TRBD1 (5 bases). CDR1 and CDR2 from the germline V gene are LNHDA and SQIVND (reference sequence). The CDR3 has 12 residues. The germline V and J ends were trimmed by 5 bases and 7 bases, with 11 bases remaining between them. This CDR3 is CASSSGLRGYTF. Written as DNA, the CDR3 is TGTGCCAGTAGTTCGGGACTCCGTGGCTACACCTTC.